This TCR beta chain was found in a study of CD8+ T cells in alopecia areata. The V and J ends lost 3 bases and 7 bases, in that order; junction bases with no gene match: 9. CDR3 size: 14 residues. Germline loops: CDR1 SGHDT, CDR2 YYEEEE. Specimens obtained from alopecia areata patients comprised lesional scalp punch biopsies and peripheral blood. RNA was isolated and reverse transcribed to cDNA, the sequencing template. Profiling relied on immunoSEQ multiplex PCR, and the TCRdb table lists in-frame clones only, not all of them. The sample consists of tens of thousands of clones, roughly three fifths of them appearing once.

This clonotype was sampled from a human donor with alopecia areata. The chain recombines TRBV5-6 with TRBJ1-2; 7 bases agree with TRBD1. The source material was CD8+ T cells sorted from blood, sampled at week 0. CDR3 in amino acids: CASSWRTGSSGYTF. CDR3 nucleotide sequence: TGTGCCAGCAGCTGGAGGACAGGTAGTAGTGGCTACACCTTC.